One and the same sample provided the 10 T cell receptor beta chains below, sequenced in a study of shared clonotypes between healthy human individuals. Only in-frame clones appear in the TCRdb table, and some are missing; sequencing was by immunoSEQ multiplex PCR. The sample includes roughly 700,000 clones, approximately 79% of them seen just once. Sequencing input: memory CD4+ T cells sorted from blood. Indicated subset: CD45RA-negative fraction. The source of these receptors is a woman aged 25 to 45 in good health.

This chain uses TRBV5-4 with TRBJ2-3; 9 nucleotides match TRBD2. There are 16 residues in the CDR3. Germline-derived CDR1 and CDR2 are SGHNT and YYREEE (reference sequence). The V gene end was trimmed by 4 bases and the J gene end by 4 bases; junction bases not matched to a gene: 10. CDR3 residues: CASSDTSGLGADTQYF. In DNA form, the CDR3 reads TGTGCCAGCAGCGATACTAGCGGGTTGGGGGCAGATACGCAGTATTTT.

The V gene is TRBV19, the J gene TRBJ1-2; 9 positions match TRBD1. The length of the CDR3 is 15 residues. Germline CDR1 and CDR2: LNHDA and SQIVND (reference sequence). The V and J ends lost 5 bases and 1 base, in that order; junction bases with no gene match: 5. CDR3 nucleotide sequence: TGTGCCAGTAGTCATCCGGGACAGGGTAACTATGGCTACACCTTC. Its translation: CASSHPGQGNYGYTF.

The V call is TRBV5-6, the J call TRBJ2-7, with D possibly called TRBD1 or TRBD2 (6 bases each). CDR3 length: 14 amino acids. Germline assignment: CDR1 SGHDT and CDR2 YYEEEE. V was cut by 4 bases and J by 3 bases, with 14 bases left in between. CDR3 DNA sequence: TGTGCCAGCAGCGGGCGAGGAGGGGGCTACGAGCAGTACTTC. Its translation: CASSGRGGGYEQYF.

The chain uses TRBV6-5 and TRBJ2-7; TRBD2 might be the D (6 bases). Germline V gene lookup returns CDR1 MNHEY and CDR2 SVGAGI. V was shortened by 5 bases and J by 4 bases, with 9 bases between the two germline ends. CDR3 size: 12 residues. CDR3 bases: TGTGCCAGCAGTCCTAGCGAGTACGAGCAGTACTTC. This translates into CASSPSEYEQYF.

The chain employs TRBV7-9 and TRBJ1-2; 7 bases fit TRBD1. The V and J ends lost 3 bases and 1 base, in that order; junction bases with no gene match: 5. Germline V CDR1 and CDR2: SEHNR, FQNEAQ (reference sequence). The length of the CDR3 is 15 residues. The CDR3 here is CASSFGTAGNYGYTF. DNA for the CDR3: TGTGCCAGCAGCTTTGGGACAGCCGGTAACTATGGCTACACCTTC.

This clone showed up just once. CDR3 loop: CASRDSGSWGGTQYF. The CDR3 DNA follows: TGTGCCAGCAGGGATAGCGGGAGTTGGGGCGGTACGCAGTATTTT. V and J are TRBV28 and TRBJ2-3, with TRBD2 matching 9 bases. The junction had 12 bases not matched to a gene; V was cut back by 6 bases and J by 8 bases. Germline V gene data show CDR1 as MDHEN and CDR2 as SYDVKM. CDR3 size: 15 residues.

This rearrangement joins TRBV28 to TRBJ1-5; D is undetermined. The CDR3 runs 13 residues. V was trimmed by 8 bases and J by 3 bases, leaving 11 bases between them. CDR1 MDHEN and CDR2 SYDVKM come from the germline V gene. CDR3 protein: CASGGRINQPQHF. The DNA of the CDR3 is TGTGCCAGCGGTGGACGGATCAATCAGCCCCAGCATTTT.

The rearrangement links TRBV5-1 to TRBJ1-1; D not resolved. The CDR3 is made up of 15 amino acids. Trimming removed 4 bases from V and 1 base from J, with 14 bases in between. Germline V lookup: CDR1 SGHRS, CDR2 YFSETQ. As DNA, the CDR3 is TGCGCCAGCAGCGAAAATCTGGACCAGAACACTGAAGCTTTCTTT. Encoded protein: CASSENLDQNTEAFF.

The gene calls are TRBV5-1 and TRBJ2-1; D gene uncertain. This CDR3 region has 14 residues. Between the trimmed V and J ends, which lost 0 bases and 4 bases, there was a span of 8 bases. CDR1 is SGHRS and CDR2 is YFSETQ in the germline V gene. The DNA for the CDR3 is TGCGCCAGCAGCTTGGCCGTTGGATACAATGAGCAGTTCTTC. This gives the protein CASSLAVGYNEQFF.

The table lists this clone with a few counts. The chain combines TRBV11-2 with TRBJ2-1, with TRBD2 matching 8 bases. The V gene's germline CDR1 is SGHAT and CDR2 FQNNGV. Losses at the gene ends were 5 bases for V and 9 bases for J; bases not matched to a gene: 15. The length of the CDR3 is 16 residues. Here the CDR3 DNA reads TGTGCCAGCAGCCTCTTTTACGGACTAGCAATCGCTGAGCAGTTCTTC. This translates into CASSLFYGLAIAEQFF.